This T cell receptor (beta chain) is drawn from a study of cytomegalovirus exposure and HLA in healthy donors. From germline, CDR1 is SGHDT and CDR2 YYEEEE. The CDR3 extends over 14 amino acids. V lost 0 bases to trimming and J lost 4 bases, with 7 bases between them. PCR used 60 Vbeta primers and 13 Jbeta primers. Clones were read by immunoSEQ multiplex PCR, and TCRdb kept only the in-frame ones, dropping some. Of roughly 110,000 clones in the sample, roughly four fifths were seen once. The sequence came from a man in his sixties in good health and CMV-seronegative. The chain is built from TRBV5-6 and TRBJ1-4; TRBD1 is a possible D gene (5 bases). The specimen sequenced was PBMCs. CDR3 sequence: CASSLAGYNEKLFF. As DNA, the CDR3 is TGTGCCAGCAGCTTGGCAGGGTATAATGAAAAACTGTTTTTT.